This T cell receptor beta chain was identified in a study of T cell changes during pregnancy in multiple sclerosis. This clone was counted a few times. TCRdb keeps only in-frame clones here, not all; method: immunoSEQ multiplex PCR. The sample includes some 16,000 clones, roughly 83% of them seen just once. The CDR3 spans 13 residues. Trimming took off 2 bases at V and 2 bases at J, with 9 bases between the two ends. Germline V gene data show CDR1 as SQVTM and CDR2 as ANQGSEA. The receptor's source is a female donor in good health, enrolled as a control in a pregnancy study. The sequences come from CD8+ T cells from peripheral blood mononuclear cells, collected after pregnancy. The chain joins TRBV29-1 to TRBJ1-1, with D unclear. DNA for the CDR3: TGCAGCGTTGAACCCGGTTACAACACTGAAGCTTTCTTT. It is translated as CSVEPGYNTEAFF.